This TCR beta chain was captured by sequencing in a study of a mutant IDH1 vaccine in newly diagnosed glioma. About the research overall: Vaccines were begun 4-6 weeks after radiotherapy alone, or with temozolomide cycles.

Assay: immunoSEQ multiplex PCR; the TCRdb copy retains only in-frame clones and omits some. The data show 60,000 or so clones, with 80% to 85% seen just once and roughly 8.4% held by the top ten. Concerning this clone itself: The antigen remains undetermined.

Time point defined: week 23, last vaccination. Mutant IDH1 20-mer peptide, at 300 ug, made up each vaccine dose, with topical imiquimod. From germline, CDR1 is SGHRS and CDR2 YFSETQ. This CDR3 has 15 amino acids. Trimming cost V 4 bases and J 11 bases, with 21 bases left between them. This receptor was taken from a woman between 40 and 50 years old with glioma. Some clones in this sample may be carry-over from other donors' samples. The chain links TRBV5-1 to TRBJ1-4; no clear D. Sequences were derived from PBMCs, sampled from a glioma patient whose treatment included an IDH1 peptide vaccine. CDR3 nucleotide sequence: TGCGCCAGCAGCCCTTCCTTGGACCCCGGGGAGAAACTGTTTTTT. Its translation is CASSPSLDPGEKLFF.